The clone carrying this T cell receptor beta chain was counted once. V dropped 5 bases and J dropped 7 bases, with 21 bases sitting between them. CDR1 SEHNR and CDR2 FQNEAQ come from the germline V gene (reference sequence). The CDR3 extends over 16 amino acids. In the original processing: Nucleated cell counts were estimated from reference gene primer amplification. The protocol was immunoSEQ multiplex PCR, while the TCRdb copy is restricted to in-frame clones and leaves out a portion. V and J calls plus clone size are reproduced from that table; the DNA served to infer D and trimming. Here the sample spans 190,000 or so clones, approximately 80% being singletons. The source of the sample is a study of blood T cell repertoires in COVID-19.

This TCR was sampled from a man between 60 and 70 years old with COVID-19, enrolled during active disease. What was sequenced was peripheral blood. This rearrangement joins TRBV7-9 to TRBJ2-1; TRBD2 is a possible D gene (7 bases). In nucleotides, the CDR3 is TGTGCCAGCAGCCCGAAGGGGGGGCGAACAGGAAATGAGCAGTTCTTC. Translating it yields CASSPKGGRTGNEQFF. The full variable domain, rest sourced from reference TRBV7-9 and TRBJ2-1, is DTGVSQNPRHKITKRGQNVTFRCDPISEHNRLYWYRQTLGQGPEFLTYFQNEAQLEKSRLLSDRFSAERPKGSFSTLEIQRTEQGDSAMYLCASSPKGGRTGNEQFFGPGTRLTVL.